These 10 T cell receptor beta chains were all obtained from the same sample, sequenced in a study of blood T cell repertoires in COVID-19. Repertoires were generated with immunoSEQ multiplex PCR, while TCRdb's copy carries only in-frame clones and drops some. The data contain some 240,000 clones, 87% of them singletons. Material: peripheral blood. The receptors were sampled from a man aged 60-69 years who had recovered from COVID-19.

The V gene is TRBV30, the J gene TRBJ2-7; 8 bases fit TRBD1. J lost 7 bases, V lost 5 bases, and 4 bases had no gene match. Germline lookup yields CDR1 GTSNPN and CDR2 SVGIG (reference sequence). The CDR3 consists of 11 residues. Here the CDR3 reads CAWGQGREQYF. The CDR3 DNA reads as TGTGCCTGGGGACAGGGTCGAGAGCAGTACTTC. The whole variable domain, remainder taken from reference TRBV30 and TRBJ2-7, is SQTIHQWPATLVQPVGSPLSLECTVEGTSNPNLYWYRQAAGRGLQLLFYSVGIGQISSEVPQNLSASRPQDRQFILSSKKLLLSDSGFYLCAWGQGREQYFGPGTRLTVT.

The chain links TRBV2 to TRBJ1-4, with D maybe TRBD1 (5 bases). V lost 4 bases and J lost 8, with 11 bases in between. The CDR3 contains 13 residues. Germline V lookup: CDR1 SNHLY, CDR2 FYNNEI. CDR3 in DNA: TGTGCCAGCAGTGCCCAGGGATGGGAAAAACTGTTTTTT. Protein: CASSAQGWEKLFF.

This clone was counted a single time. The V gene is TRBV28, the J gene TRBJ1-5; D gene ambiguous. Deletions cut 6 bases from V and 1 base from J, with 13 bases between. Germline CDR1 is MDHEN and CDR2 is SYDVKM. CDR3 length: 15 amino acids. Written as DNA, the CDR3 is TGTGCCAGCAGGGGAGGTTATACAAGCAATCAGCCCCAGCATTTT. This codes for CASRGGYTSNQPQHF.

The chain is built from TRBV6-6 and TRBJ1-5; D may be TRBD1 (6 bases). Germline V gene data show CDR1 as MNHNY and CDR2 as SVGAGI (reference sequence). The CDR3 contains 14 residues. V was shortened by 6 bases and J by 5 bases, with 14 bases between the two germline ends. CDR3 sequence reads: CASSVRGGDQPQHF. The CDR3 DNA reads as TGTGCCAGCAGCGTCAGGGGCGGAGATCAGCCCCAGCATTTT.

The chain recombines TRBV27 with TRBJ1-2, with D maybe TRBD1 (6 bases). The V and J ends lost 1 base and 3 bases respectively, with 6 bases between them. Germline lookup yields CDR1 MNHEY and CDR2 SMNVEV (reference sequence). The CDR3 contains 13 residues. CDR3 in amino acids: CASSLYRDYGYTF. The CDR3 bases are TGTGCCAGCAGTTTATACAGGGACTATGGCTACACCTTC.

The chain carries TRBV7-2 and TRBJ1-1, with TRBD1 matching over 9 bases. J was trimmed by 1 base and V by 5 bases; bases with no gene match: 5. Looked up from germline, CDR1 is SGHTA and CDR2 is FQGNSA. The CDR3 totals 15 residues. The CDR3, as DNA: TGTGCCAGCAGCCGGACAGGGGTCCAGAACACTGAAGCTTTCTTT. Amino acids: CASSRTGVQNTEAFF.

The chain employs TRBV6-5 and TRBJ1-4; D gene uncertain. The germline gives CDR1 MNHEY, CDR2 SVGAGI. There are 14 residues in the CDR3. Trimming left V 7 bases short and J 8 bases short, with 17 bases between. CDR3 in amino acids: CASTLGPPGEKLFF. In nucleotides, the CDR3 is TGTGCCAGCACTTTGGGTCCTCCGGGGGAAAAACTGTTTTTT.

The V gene is TRBV7-8, the J gene TRBJ1-4, with a possible D match to TRBD1 (5 bases). Between the trimmed V and J ends, which lost 4 bases and 6 bases, there was a span of 12 bases. This CDR3 comprises 14 residues. CDR1 is SGHVS, CDR2 FQNEAQ, per germline. CDR3 loop: CASSSFRDDEKLFF. CDR3 DNA: TGTGCCAGCAGCTCGTTCAGGGATGATGAAAAACTGTTTTTT.

V usage is TRBV27 and J usage is TRBJ2-2, with a weak D call TRBD2 (5 bases). V was cut by 2 bases and J by 0 bases, with 13 bases left in between. The germline V gene has CDR1 MNHEY and CDR2 SMNVEV (reference sequence). The CDR3 covers 17 residues. The CDR3 sequence: CASSLLLDSANTGELFF. The CDR3 DNA reads TGTGCCAGCAGTTTACTTTTGGACTCAGCGAACACCGGGGAGCTGTTTTTT.

This chain uses TRBV6-1 with TRBJ1-3; TRBD1 matches at 8 bases. Per the germline V gene, CDR1 is MNHNS and CDR2 is SASEGT. This CDR3 spans 14 amino acids. Unmatched junction bases numbered 1, after V lost 5 bases and J lost 1 base. The CDR3 DNA follows: TGTGCCAGCAGTTGGGACAGGTCTGGAAACACCATATATTTT. This encodes CASSWDRSGNTIYF.